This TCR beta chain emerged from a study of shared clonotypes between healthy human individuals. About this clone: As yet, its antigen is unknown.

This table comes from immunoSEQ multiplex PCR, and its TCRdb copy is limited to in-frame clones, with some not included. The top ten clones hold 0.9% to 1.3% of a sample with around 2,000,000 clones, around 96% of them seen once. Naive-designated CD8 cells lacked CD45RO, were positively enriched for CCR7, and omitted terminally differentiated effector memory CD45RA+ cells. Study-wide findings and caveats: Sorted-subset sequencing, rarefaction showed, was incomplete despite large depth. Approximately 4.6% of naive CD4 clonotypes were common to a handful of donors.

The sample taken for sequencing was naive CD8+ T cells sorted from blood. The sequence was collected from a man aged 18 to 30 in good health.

CDR3 in amino acids: CASSEVPGRGRTEAFF. DNA of the CDR3: TGTGCCAGCAGTGAAGTTCCTGGCAGGGGGAGGACTGAAGCTTTCTTT. The chain recombines TRBV6-1 with TRBJ1-1, with 7 bases matching TRBD1. The ends lost 1 base at V and 5 bases at J; junction bases unmatched: 10. From germline, CDR1 is MNHNS and CDR2 SASEGT. The CDR3 sequence is 16 residues long.